This T cell receptor beta chain came from a study of blood T cell repertoires in COVID-19. Study-level information: The United States, Italy and Spain provided the acute and convalescent COVID-19 samples. PBMCs, B-cell-depleted T cells, or T cells provided the cDNA or gDNA that made up the material.

How the authors handled the data: The authors estimated nucleated cell counts from reference gene primer amplification. TCRdb's table, derived via immunoSEQ multiplex PCR, lists solely in-frame clones and lacks some. V, J and clone size are taken as reported in that table, and D and trimming were inferred from the DNA itself. This sample has approximately 150,000 clones, with 70% to 90% found just once. The CDR3 totals 14 residues. V shed 2 bases and J 5 bases; nucleotides not matched to a gene: 4. Germline values: CDR1 LNHDA, CDR2 SQIVND (reference sequence). Only a few counts were recorded for this clone.

The clonotype was recovered from a woman in her 70s with acute or convalescent COVID-19. The rearrangement links TRBV19 to TRBJ1-1; 8 nucleotides match TRBD1. The source material was peripheral blood. CDR3 in amino acids: CASSIFRGRTEAFF. Written as DNA, the CDR3 is TGTGCCAGTAGTATATTCAGGGGGCGAACTGAAGCTTTCTTT.